This T cell receptor (beta chain) comes out of a study of tumor and adjacent non-tumor tissue in lung cancer (dated by TCRdb to 2016 to 2019). Study-level background: By cancer type, the cohort comprised approximately 12 adenocarcinoma patients, a couple of squamous cell carcinoma patients and 1 small cell lung cancer patient. The study compared bulk TCRbeta repertoires from lung tumor tissue and matched distant non-tumor lung tissue of approximately 15 lung cancer patients. Under 35 paired specimens, one tumor and one normal lung sample per patient, were profiled by TCRbeta CDR3 sequencing. The roughly 15 enrolled patients, of whom approximately ten were men and 5 were women, were aged about 30 to 85 years and were diagnosed with TNM stage I to III disease. In total, sequencing yielded approximately 130,000,000 productive TCRbeta reads, which works out to an average of around 3.9 million reads per sample.

On the study overall, not on this receptor specifically: Significantly higher TCR diversity was found in younger patients, and higher tumor TCR diversity was associated with shorter overall and disease-free survival. Tumor tissue showed significantly higher TCR diversity (inverse Simpson) than normal lung tissue, at about 400 vs 150 (P = 0.0075, Mann-Whitney U test). The top 100 clones made up a significantly larger cumulative share of the repertoire in normal lung than in tumor tissue. Peripheral blood was not sequenced, so blood TCRbeta repertoires were not examined in the lung cancer patients of the study. Neither the sequencing platform nor unique molecular identifiers are named or mentioned anywhere in the methods. Only about 14 patients were in the cohort, and the authors stated that larger samples and more detailed clinical data are needed.

CDR1 is given as MNHEY and CDR2 as SVGEGT, both from the germline V gene. The CDR3 measures 13 amino acids from cysteine to phenylalanine. The retained sequence is limited to the CDR3, 39 bases, with the frame set at the first base. Cut back by 10 bases and 3 bases, the V and J ends lie 13 bases apart. RNA was isolated from bulk, unsorted tissue, and RNA quality was assessed with a NanoDrop ND-1000 and an Agilent 2100. Normal lung samples were distant non-tumor tissue taken more than 3 cm from the tumor edge. Donors were newly diagnosed lung cancer patients admitted for thoracic surgery in China between August and November 2014, without prior chemotherapy. Patients who had received previous radiotherapy or chemotherapy, or who had another concurrent cancer, were excluded from the study. Pieces of surgical tissue measuring roughly 1-2.2 cm3 were kept in RNAlater solution and stored at -80 degrees C until use.

Libraries were prepared through multiplex PCR. TCRdb lists the instrument as Illumina HiSeq 2500. TCRbeta libraries were constructed through three rounds of nested PCR with primers (Table S4) according to protocols adapted from ARM-PCR. Before sequencing, PCR products of 200-500 bp were excised from the gel and purified with the QIAquick gel extraction kit. Per the original workflow: Reads were cleaned using Trimmomatic, were merged into complete CDR3 sequences using FLASH, and were assigned to V(D)J germline segments using MiTCR. VDJtools was used to compute clonal diversity as the inverse Simpson's index. In-frame sequences lacking a premature stop codon were counted as productive reads. TCRdb itself trimmed the public reads at Q25 with fastp, ran MiXCR and retained productive beta chains. Entries are consolidated by CDR3 protein sequence, retaining the most common genes and DNA. TCRdb's processing, not the authors', yielded these V and J calls. The sample records 110,000 or so distinct CDR3 sequences, 62% of which are singletons. The ten largest clones add up to about 20% of the sample.

This clonotype was seen many times. Its cognate antigen has yet to be identified. Qualities for individual bases were not recorded, and no much larger clone is one base off. Sequenced input: distant non-tumor lung tissue. The rearranged segments are TRBV6-2 or TRBV6-3 and TRBJ2-1; a tentative D call is TRBD1 (6 bases match). The TCR originated in a man aged 55-75 years with non-small cell lung cancer. The bases are TGTGCCACGCAAGACAGGAACTACAATGAGCAGTTCTTC. It codes for CATQDRNYNEQFF.